This TCR beta chain was identified in a study of T cells in localized non-small cell lung cancer. Unmatched junction bases numbered 6, after V lost 11 bases and J lost 0 bases. The CDR3 has 14 amino acids. The germline gives CDR1 LNHDA, CDR2 SQIVND (reference sequence). Assay used: immunoSEQ multiplex PCR; TCRdb lists only in-frame clones, some missing. The sample records 20,000 to 25,000 clones, around 89% being singletons. The rearrangement uses TRBV19 and TRBJ2-2; 7 nucleotides align to TRBD2. Sequencing used PBMCs, obtained before any cancer treatment. This TCR derives from a man between 35 and 75 years old with stage II lung adenocarcinoma. CDR3 DNA sequence: TGTGCCGGGAGGGATGACGCGAACACCGGGGAGCTGTTTTTT. Its translation: CAGRDDANTGELFF.